This T cell receptor beta chain was recorded in a study of T cell responses to AZD1222 COVID-19 vaccine. The study, taken as a whole, reports: At baseline, just a handful of AZD1222 recipients tested seropositive. Most donors were white British and more were female, and clonal diversity was possibly underestimated. The CD4 TCRs associated with vaccination extended across spike and predominated at 160-218 and 743-854.

The repertoire was sequenced with immunoSEQ multiplex PCR; TCRdb's copy has only in-frame clones and lacks some. Counted here are 90,000 to 130,000 clones, about 90% occurring once; the ten biggest clones make up 15%. Concerning this clone itself: Antigen: not known.

Germline-derived CDR1 and CDR2 are MNHEY and SVGAGI. This CDR3 contains 15 residues. Trimming cost V 5 bases and J 6 bases, with 20 bases left between them. Investigators merged groups given second doses at roughly 4 or roughly 12 weeks. The material sequenced was peripheral blood, taken 28 days after the second AZD1222 dose. This TCR was recovered from an adult who received the AZD1222 COVID-19 vaccine. The chain has TRBV6-5 and TRBJ2-7, with D possibly TRBD2 on 6 matching bases. CDR3 residues: CASSPLGRGRLEQYF. CDR3 sequence (DNA): TGTGCCAGCAGTCCCCTGGGGCGGGGCAGGCTCGAGCAGTACTTC.